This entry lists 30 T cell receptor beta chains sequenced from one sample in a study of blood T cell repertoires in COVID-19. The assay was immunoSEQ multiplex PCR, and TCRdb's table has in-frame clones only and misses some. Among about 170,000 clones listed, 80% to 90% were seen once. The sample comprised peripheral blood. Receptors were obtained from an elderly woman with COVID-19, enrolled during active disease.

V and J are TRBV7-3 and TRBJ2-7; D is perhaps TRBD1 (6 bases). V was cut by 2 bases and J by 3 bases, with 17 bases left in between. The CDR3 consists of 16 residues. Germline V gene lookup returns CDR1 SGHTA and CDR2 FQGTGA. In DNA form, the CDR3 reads TGTGCCAGCAGCTTAGGGTATATAGGACAGAACTACGAGCAGTACTTC. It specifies CASSLGYIGQNYEQYF.

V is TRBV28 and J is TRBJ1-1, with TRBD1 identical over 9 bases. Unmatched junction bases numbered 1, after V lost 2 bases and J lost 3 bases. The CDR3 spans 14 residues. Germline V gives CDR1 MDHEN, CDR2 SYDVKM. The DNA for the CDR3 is TGTGCCAGCAGTTTAAGACAGGGGGACACTGAAGCTTTCTTT. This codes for CASSLRQGDTEAFF.

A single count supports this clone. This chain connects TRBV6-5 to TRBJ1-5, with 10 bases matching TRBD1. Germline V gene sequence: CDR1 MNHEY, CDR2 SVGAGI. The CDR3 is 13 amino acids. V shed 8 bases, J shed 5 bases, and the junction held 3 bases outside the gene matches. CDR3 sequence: CASAGQGYQPQHF. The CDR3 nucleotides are TGTGCCAGCGCGGGACAGGGGTATCAGCCCCAGCATTTT.

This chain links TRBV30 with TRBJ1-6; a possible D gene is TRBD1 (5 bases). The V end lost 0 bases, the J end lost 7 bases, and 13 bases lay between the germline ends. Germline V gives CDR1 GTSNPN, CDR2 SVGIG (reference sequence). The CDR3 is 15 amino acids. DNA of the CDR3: TGTGCCTGGAGTGTAACAGGTCTCCCGAATTCACCCCTCCACTTT. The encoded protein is CAWSVTGLPNSPLHF.

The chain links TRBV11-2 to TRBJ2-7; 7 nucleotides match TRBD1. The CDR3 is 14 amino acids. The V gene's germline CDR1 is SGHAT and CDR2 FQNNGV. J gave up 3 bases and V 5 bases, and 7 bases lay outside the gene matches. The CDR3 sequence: CASSLLDRSYEQYF. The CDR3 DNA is TGTGCCAGCAGCCTACTGGACAGGAGCTACGAGCAGTACTTC.

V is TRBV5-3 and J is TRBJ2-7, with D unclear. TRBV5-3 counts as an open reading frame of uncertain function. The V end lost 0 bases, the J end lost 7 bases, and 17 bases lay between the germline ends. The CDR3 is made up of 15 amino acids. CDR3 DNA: TGTGCCAGAAGCTTGGACGACTCACCGGCGAGAGAGCAGTACTTC. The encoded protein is CARSLDDSPAREQYF.

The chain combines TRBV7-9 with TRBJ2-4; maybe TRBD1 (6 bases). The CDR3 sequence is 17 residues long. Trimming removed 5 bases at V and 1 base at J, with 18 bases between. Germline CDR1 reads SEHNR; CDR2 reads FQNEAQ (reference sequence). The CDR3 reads CASSPGHSNMAKNIQYF. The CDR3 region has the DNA TGTGCCAGCAGCCCGGGACACTCGAATATGGCCAAAAACATTCAGTACTTC.

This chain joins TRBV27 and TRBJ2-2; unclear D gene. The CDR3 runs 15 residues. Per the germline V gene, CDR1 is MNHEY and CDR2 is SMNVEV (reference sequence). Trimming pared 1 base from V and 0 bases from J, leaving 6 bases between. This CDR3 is CASSLLRSNTGELFF. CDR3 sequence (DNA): TGTGCCAGCAGTTTATTGCGGTCGAACACCGGGGAGCTGTTTTTT.

The CDR3 DNA reads as TGTGCCAGCAGCTTTCCCCAGGGGTCTTCTCTCTACGAGCAGTACTTC. Translation gives CASSFPQGSSLYEQYF. The chain couples TRBV7-2 to TRBJ2-7; TRBD1 might be the D (6 bases). The CDR3 covers 16 residues. V was clipped by 3 bases and J by 3 bases, with 18 bases between them. Germline V gives CDR1 SGHTA, CDR2 FQGNSA.

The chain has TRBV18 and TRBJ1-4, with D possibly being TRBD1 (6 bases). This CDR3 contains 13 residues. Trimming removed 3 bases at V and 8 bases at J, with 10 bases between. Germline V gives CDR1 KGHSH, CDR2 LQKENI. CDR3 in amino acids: CASSPLRGEKLFF. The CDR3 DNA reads TGTGCCAGCTCACCCCTAAGGGGGGAAAAACTGTTTTTT.

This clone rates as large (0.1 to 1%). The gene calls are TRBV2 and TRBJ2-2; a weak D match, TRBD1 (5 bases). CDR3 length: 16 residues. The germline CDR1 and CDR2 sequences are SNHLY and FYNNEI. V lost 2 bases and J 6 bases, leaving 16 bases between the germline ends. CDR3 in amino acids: CASSENRGGWAGELFF. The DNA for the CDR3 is TGTGCCAGCAGTGAAAATAGGGGCGGCTGGGCCGGGGAGCTGTTTTTT.

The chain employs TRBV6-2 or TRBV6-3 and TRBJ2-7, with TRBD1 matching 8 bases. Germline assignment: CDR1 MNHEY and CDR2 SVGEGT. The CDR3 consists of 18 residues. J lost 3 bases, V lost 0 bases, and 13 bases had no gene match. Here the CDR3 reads CASSYSFRGGQAVYEQYF. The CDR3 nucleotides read TGTGCCAGCAGTTACTCGTTCCGTGGGGGACAGGCGGTCTACGAGCAGTACTTC.

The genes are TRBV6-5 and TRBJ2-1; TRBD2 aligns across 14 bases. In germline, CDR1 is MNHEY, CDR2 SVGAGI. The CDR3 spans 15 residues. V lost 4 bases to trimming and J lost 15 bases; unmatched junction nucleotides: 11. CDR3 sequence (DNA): TGTGCCAGCAGTTGGGTCGGACTAGCGGGGGGTGAATTGTTCTTC. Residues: CASSWVGLAGGELFF.

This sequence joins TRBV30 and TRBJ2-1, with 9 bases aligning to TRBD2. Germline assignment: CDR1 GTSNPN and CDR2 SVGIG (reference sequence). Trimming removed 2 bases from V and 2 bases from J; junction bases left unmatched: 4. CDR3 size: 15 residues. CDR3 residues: CAWSRGGRAYNEQFF. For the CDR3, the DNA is TGTGCCTGGAGTCGGGGCGGGAGGGCCTACAATGAGCAGTTCTTC.

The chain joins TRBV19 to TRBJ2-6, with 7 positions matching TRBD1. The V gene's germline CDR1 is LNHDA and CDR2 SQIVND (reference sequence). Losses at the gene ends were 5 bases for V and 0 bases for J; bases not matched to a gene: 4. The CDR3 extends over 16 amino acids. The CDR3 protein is CASSPRGPSGANVLTF. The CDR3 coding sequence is TGTGCCAGTAGTCCAAGGGGGCCCTCTGGGGCCAACGTCCTGACTTTC.

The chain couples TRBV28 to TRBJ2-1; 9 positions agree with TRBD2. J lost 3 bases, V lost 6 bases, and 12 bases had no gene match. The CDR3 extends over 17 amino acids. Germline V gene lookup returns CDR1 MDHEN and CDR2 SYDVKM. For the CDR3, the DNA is TGTGCCAGCAGGTCCGCGGGGGGGACCAGTTACTACAATGAGCAGTTCTTC. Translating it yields CASRSAGGTSYYNEQFF.

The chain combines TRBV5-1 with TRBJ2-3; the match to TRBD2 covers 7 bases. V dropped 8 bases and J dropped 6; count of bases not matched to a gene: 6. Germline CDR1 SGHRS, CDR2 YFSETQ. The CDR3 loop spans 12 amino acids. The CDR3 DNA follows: TGCGCCAGTGCGGGAGAGGTGGATACGCAGTATTTT. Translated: CASAGEVDTQYF.

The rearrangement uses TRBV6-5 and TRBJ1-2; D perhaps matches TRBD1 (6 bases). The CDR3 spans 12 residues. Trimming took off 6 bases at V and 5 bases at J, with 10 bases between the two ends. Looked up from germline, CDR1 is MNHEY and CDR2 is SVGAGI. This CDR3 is CASSRTAYGYTF. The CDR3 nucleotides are TGTGCCAGCAGCAGGACAGCTTATGGCTACACCTTC.

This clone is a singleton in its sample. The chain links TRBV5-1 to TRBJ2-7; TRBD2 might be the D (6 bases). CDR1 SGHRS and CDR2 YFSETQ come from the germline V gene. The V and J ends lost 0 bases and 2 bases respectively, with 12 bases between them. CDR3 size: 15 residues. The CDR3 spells CASSLAAGTTYEQYF. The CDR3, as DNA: TGCGCCAGCAGCTTGGCGGCGGGAACTACCTACGAGCAGTACTTC. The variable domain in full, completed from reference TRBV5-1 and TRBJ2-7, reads KAGVTQTPRYLIKTRGQQVTLSCSPISGHRSVSWYQQTPGQGLQFLFEYFSETQRNKGNFPGRFSGRQFSNSRSEMNVSTLELGDSALYLCASSLAAGTTYEQYFGPGTRLTVT.

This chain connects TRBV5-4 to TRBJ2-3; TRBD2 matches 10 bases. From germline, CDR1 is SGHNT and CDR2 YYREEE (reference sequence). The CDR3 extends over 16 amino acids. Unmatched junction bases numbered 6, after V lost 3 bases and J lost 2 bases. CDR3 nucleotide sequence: TGTGCCAGCAGCTGGAAGCGGGGGGGCCTCACAGATACGCAGTATTTT. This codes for CASSWKRGGLTDTQYF.

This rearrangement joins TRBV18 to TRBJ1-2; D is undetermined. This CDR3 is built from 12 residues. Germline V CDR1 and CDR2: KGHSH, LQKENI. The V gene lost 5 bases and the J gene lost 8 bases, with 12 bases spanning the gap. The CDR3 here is CASSSRLYGYTF. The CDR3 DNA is TGTGCCAGCTCATCGAGATTGTACGGCTACACCTTC.

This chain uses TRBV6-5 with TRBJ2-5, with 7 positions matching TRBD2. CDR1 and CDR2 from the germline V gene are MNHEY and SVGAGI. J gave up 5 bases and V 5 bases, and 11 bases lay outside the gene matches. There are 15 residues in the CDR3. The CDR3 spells CASSSPSGGVETQYF. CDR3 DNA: TGTGCCAGCAGTAGCCCCTCTGGGGGGGTCGAGACCCAGTACTTC.

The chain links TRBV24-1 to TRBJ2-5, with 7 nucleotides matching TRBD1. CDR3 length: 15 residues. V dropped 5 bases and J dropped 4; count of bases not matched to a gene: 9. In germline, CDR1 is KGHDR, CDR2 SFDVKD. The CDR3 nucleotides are TGTGCCACCAGTGCCCGGGCAGGGGGACGAGAGACCCAGTACTTC. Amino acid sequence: CATSARAGGRETQYF.

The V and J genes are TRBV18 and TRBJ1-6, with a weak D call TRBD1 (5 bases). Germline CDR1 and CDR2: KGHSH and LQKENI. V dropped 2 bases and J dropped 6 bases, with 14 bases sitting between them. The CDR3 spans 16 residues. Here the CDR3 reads CASSPAGLRTNSPLHF. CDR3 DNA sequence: TGTGCCAGCTCACCAGCGGGGCTCAGGACTAATTCACCCCTCCACTTT.

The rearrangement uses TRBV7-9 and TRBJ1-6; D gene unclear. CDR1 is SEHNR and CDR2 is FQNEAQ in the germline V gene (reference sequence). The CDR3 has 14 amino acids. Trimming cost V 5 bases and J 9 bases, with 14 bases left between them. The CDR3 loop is CASSQHTVGSPLHF. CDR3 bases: TGTGCCAGCAGCCAACACACAGTAGGTTCACCCCTCCACTTT.

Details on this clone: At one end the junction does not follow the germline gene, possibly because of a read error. The CDR3 DNA sequence: TGTGCCAGCAGCTTAGAAGGCACAGGGCCGGACTTC. Translation: CASSLEGTGPDF. The chain joins TRBV7-9 to TRBJ2-4; maybe TRBD1 (6 bases). The V gene's germline CDR1 is SEHNR and CDR2 FQNEAQ (reference sequence). The CDR3 loop spans 12 amino acids. The full variable domain, with the rest looked up from reference TRBV7-9 and TRBJ2-4, is DTGVSQNPRHKITKRGQNVTFRCDPISEHNRLYWYRQTLGQGPEFLTYFQNEAQLEKSRLLSDRFSAERPKGSFSTLEIQRTEQGDSAMYLCASSLEGTGPDFGAGTRLSVL.

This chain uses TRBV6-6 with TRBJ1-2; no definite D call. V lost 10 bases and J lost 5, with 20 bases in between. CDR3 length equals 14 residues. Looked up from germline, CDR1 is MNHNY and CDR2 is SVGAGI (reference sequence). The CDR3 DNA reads TGTGCCACCTCTTCGGTCGCGGCCCTTTATGGCTACACCTTC. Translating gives CATSSVAALYGYTF.

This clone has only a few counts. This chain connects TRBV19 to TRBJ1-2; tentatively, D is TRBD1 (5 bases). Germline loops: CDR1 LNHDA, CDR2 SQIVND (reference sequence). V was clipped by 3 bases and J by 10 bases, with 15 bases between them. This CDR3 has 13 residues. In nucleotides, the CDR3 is TGTGCCAGTAGTATGGGGCAGGCTGGAGCCTACACCTTC. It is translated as CASSMGQAGAYTF.

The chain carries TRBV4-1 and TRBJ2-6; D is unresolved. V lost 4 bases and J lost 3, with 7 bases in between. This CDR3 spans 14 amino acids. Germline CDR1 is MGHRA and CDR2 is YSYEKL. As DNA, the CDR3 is TGCGCCAGCAGCCGACAAATTGGGGCCAACGTCCTGACTTTC. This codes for CASSRQIGANVLTF.

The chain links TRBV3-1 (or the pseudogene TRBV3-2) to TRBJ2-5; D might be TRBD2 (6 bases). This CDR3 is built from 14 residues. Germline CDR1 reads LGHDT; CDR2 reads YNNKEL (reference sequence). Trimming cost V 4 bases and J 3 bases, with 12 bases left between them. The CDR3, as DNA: TGTGCCAGCAGCCCCCGGGACTCCGAAGAGACCCAGTACTTC. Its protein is CASSPRDSEETQYF.